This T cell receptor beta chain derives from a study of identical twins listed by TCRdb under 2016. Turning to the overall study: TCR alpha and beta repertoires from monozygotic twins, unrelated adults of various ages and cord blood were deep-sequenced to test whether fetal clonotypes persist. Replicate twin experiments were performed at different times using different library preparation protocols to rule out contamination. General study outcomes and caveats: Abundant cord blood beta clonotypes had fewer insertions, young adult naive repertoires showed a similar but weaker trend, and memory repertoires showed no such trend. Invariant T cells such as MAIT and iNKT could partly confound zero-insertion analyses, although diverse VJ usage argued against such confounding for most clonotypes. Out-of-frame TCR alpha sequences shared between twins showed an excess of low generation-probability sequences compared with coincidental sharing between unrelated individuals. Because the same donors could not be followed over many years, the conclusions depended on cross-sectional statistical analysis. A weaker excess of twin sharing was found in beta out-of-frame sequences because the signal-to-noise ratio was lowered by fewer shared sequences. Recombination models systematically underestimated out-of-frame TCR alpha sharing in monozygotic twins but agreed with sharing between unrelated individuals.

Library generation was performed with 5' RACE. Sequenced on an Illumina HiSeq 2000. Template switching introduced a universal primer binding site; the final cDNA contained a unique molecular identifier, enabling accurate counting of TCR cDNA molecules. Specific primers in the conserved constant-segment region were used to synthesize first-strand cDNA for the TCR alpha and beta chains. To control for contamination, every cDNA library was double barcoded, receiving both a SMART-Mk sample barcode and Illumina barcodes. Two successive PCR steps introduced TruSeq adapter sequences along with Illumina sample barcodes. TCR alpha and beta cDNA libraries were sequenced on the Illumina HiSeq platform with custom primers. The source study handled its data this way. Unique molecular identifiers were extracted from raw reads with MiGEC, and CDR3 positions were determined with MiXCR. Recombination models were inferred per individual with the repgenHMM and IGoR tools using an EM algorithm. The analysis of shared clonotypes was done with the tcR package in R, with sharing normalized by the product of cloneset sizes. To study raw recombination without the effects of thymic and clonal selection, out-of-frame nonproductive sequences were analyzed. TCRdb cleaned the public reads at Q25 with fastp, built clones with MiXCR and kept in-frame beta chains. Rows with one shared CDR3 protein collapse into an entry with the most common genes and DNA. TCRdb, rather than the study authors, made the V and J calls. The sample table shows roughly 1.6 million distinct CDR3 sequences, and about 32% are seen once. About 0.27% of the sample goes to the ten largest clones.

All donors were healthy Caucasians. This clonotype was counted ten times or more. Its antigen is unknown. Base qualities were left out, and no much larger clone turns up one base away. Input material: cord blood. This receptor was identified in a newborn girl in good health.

The CDR3 here reads CASSSSWQQYF. The sequenced DNA: TGTGCCAGCAGCTCCAGTTGGCAGCAGTACTTC. The chain is made from TRBV13 and TRBJ2-7, with the D gene uncertain. In the germline V gene (reference sequence), CDR1 corresponds to PRHDT and CDR2 to FYEKMQ. Trimming at the junction amounts to 4 bases on V and 8 bases on J, and the germline ends lie 9 bases apart. Taken from cysteine to phenylalanine, the CDR3 has 11 residues. The CDR3 DNA has 33 bases and is translated from base 1.